This TCR beta chain was recovered during a study of cytomegalovirus exposure and HLA in healthy donors. Study-wide points: Most likely, a cluster of highly shared sequence variants arose as a sequencing artifact. The study put some 150 TCR beta chains on its list as cytomegalovirus-associated.

Germline V gives CDR1 GTSNPN, CDR2 SVGIG (reference sequence). This CDR3 is built from 12 residues. Trimming stripped 1 base from V and 7 bases from J, with 10 bases between. 60 Vbeta and 13 Jbeta primers were used in PCR. Only in-frame clones appear in the TCRdb table, and some are missing; sequencing was by immunoSEQ multiplex PCR. The sample includes roughly 130,000 clones, around 81% seen only once; the top ten take about 0.75%. On this clone itself: Its antigen is unknown.

The sequence derives from a man younger than 30 in good health and CMV-seronegative. The material sequenced was PBMCs. The rearrangement joins TRBV30 to TRBJ1-1; D ambiguous. CDR3 DNA sequence: TGTGCCTGGAGTGGACGACTGGTTGAAGCTTTCTTT. Residues: CAWSGRLVEAFF.